Presented here are 24 T cell receptor beta chains from one specimen sequenced in a study of tumor-infiltrating lymphocytes in localized non-small cell lung cancer. Some clones are missing from TCRdb's copy, which holds only in-frame ones; the method was immunoSEQ multiplex PCR. The sample yields approximately 12,000 clones, 66% seen once. The sample comprised lung tumor tissue. These receptors were taken from a human donor with non-small cell lung cancer.

This clone was counted a few times. The chain combines TRBV5-1 with TRBJ2-3, with D unresolved. Germline values: CDR1 SGHRS, CDR2 YFSETQ. The CDR3 extends over 13 amino acids. The V end was cut by 4 bases, the J end by 0 bases, with 6 bases between. CDR3 sequence (DNA): TGCGCCAGCAGCGACGGAAGCACAGATACGCAGTATTTT. It translates to CASSDGSTDTQYF.

The chain uses TRBV30 and TRBJ2-5; D perhaps matches TRBD2 (6 bases). Trimming took off 7 bases at V and 1 base at J, with 16 bases between the two ends. The germline V gene has CDR1 GTSNPN and CDR2 SVGIG (reference sequence). The CDR3 is 14 residues long. This CDR3 is CAFLTGGTQETQYF. The CDR3 DNA sequence: TGTGCCTTTTTGACTGGCGGGACCCAAGAGACCCAGTACTTC.

A single count supports this clone. The chain has TRBV7-6 and TRBJ2-7; tentative D call: TRBD2 (6 bases). The length of the CDR3 is 13 residues. V was shortened by 2 bases and J by 9 bases, with 14 bases between the two germline ends. In germline, CDR1 is SGHVS, CDR2 FNYEAQ. The CDR3 bases are TGTGCCAGCAGCTTATCTAGCGTGGGGTTGCAGTACTTC. Protein: CASSLSSVGLQYF.

CDR3 bases: TGCAGTGCCTGGGACACCTACGAGCAGTACTTC. It codes for CSAWDTYEQYF. The V gene is TRBV20-1, the J gene TRBJ2-7; tentative D call: TRBD1 (6 bases). The CDR3 is 11 amino acids. Germline values: CDR1 DFQATT, CDR2 SNEGSKA (reference sequence). V lost 6 bases, J lost 2 bases, and 8 bases lay in between.

The rearrangement joins TRBV7-9 to TRBJ2-1; D could derive from TRBD1 or TRBD2 (5 bases each). CDR3 length: 14 amino acids. CDR1 SEHNR and CDR2 FQNEAQ come from the germline V gene (reference sequence). The V end was cut by 3 bases, the J end by 7 bases, with 13 bases between. The CDR3 loop reads CASSFRGVWNEQFF. The CDR3 bases are TGTGCCAGCAGCTTTAGAGGGGTATGGAATGAGCAGTTCTTC. Combining the CDR3 with reference TRBV7-9 and TRBJ2-1 gives the whole variable domain DTGVSQNPRHKITKRGQNVTFRCDPISEHNRLYWYRQTLGQGPEFLTYFQNEAQLEKSRLLSDRFSAERPKGSFSTLEIQRTEQGDSAMYLCASSFRGVWNEQFFGPGTRLTVL.

This chain uses TRBV5-1 with TRBJ1-4; D remains ambiguous. Germline values: CDR1 SGHRS, CDR2 YFSETQ. CDR3 length: 13 residues. The V end was cut by 5 bases, the J end by 6 bases, with 11 bases between. The CDR3 loop reads CASRPRLHEKLFF. CDR3 DNA sequence: TGCGCCAGCAGACCCAGGCTACATGAAAAACTGTTTTTT. The full variable domain, its missing parts supplied by reference TRBV5-1 and TRBJ1-4, is KAGVTQTPRYLIKTRGQQVTLSCSPISGHRSVSWYQQTPGQGLQFLFEYFSETQRNKGNFPGRFSGRQFSNSRSEMNVSTLELGDSALYLCASRPRLHEKLFFGSGTQLSVL.

The gene calls are TRBV5-1 and TRBJ2-1; TRBD2 matches at 11 bases. The CDR3 has 16 residues. J lost 7 bases, V lost 5 bases, and 11 bases had no gene match. Germline V lookup: CDR1 SGHRS, CDR2 YFSETQ. The CDR3 protein is CASRLTSGALGNEQFF. CDR3 nucleotides: TGCGCCAGCAGACTGACTAGCGGGGCCCTCGGGAATGAGCAGTTCTTC. The complete variable domain, with remaining parts taken from reference TRBV5-1 and TRBJ2-1, reads KAGVTQTPRYLIKTRGQQVTLSCSPISGHRSVSWYQQTPGQGLQFLFEYFSETQRNKGNFPGRFSGRQFSNSRSEMNVSTLELGDSALYLCASRLTSGALGNEQFFGPGTRLTVL.

The J gene is TRBJ1-1, the V gene TRBV18, with D uncertain. The CDR3 is 13 residues long. Germline-derived CDR1 and CDR2 are KGHSH and LQKENI. Trimming took off 5 bases at V and 1 base at J, with 8 bases between the two ends. The CDR3 protein is CASSSAENTEAFF. The CDR3 DNA sequence: TGTGCCAGCTCATCAGCCGAGAACACTGAAGCTTTCTTT.

V is TRBV10-1 and J is TRBJ2-1; D is unresolved. The CDR3 spans 14 residues. The germline V gene has CDR1 WNHNN and CDR2 SYGVQD (reference sequence). Trimming removed 1 base at V and 2 bases at J, with 6 bases between. The CDR3 is CASSELGTYNEQFF. DNA of the CDR3: TGCGCCAGCAGTGAGTTGGGGACCTACAATGAGCAGTTCTTC.

The V gene is TRBV19, the J gene TRBJ1-6; D call uncertain. The germline V gene encodes CDR1 LNHDA and CDR2 SQIVND (reference sequence). The CDR3 length is 14 residues. V lost 6 bases to trimming and J lost 10 bases, with 16 bases between them. This chain's CDR3 is CASSTSGLSSPLHF. As DNA, the CDR3 is TGTGCCAGTAGCACCTCTGGGCTCAGCTCACCCCTCCACTTT.

The rearrangement joins TRBV25-1 to TRBJ1-1; D gene unclear. Germline assignment: CDR1 MGHDK and CDR2 SYGVNS. CDR3 size: 12 residues. With 3 bases removed from V and 5 bases from J, the gap between germline ends came to 7 bases. The CDR3 region has the DNA TGTGCCAGCAGTGACCGAAAAACTGAAGCTTTCTTT. Translated, it gives CASSDRKTEAFF.

The chain links TRBV7-8 to TRBJ2-5; D is ambiguous. This CDR3 spans 14 amino acids. Germline V lookup: CDR1 SGHVS, CDR2 FQNEAQ. Trimming pared 1 base from V and 3 bases from J, leaving 9 bases between. CDR3 coding DNA: TGTGCCAGCAGCTTAGGCACGGAAAAAGAGACCCAGTACTTC. Amino acids: CASSLGTEKETQYF.

The gene calls are TRBV4-2 and TRBJ2-5; D might be TRBD2 (6 bases). Germline CDR1 is LGHNA and CDR2 is YNFKEQ. V was pared by 0 bases and J by 5 bases, with 13 bases between. The CDR3 runs to 15 residues. CDR3 loop: CASSQDQTSTETQYF. The CDR3 DNA follows: TGTGCCAGCAGCCAAGACCAAACTAGCACCGAGACCCAGTACTTC.

This clone is judged medium-sized. CDR3 protein: CASRLGRTDSYEQYF. The CDR3, as DNA: TGTGCAAGTCGCTTAGGTCGGACAGACTCCTACGAGCAGTACTTC. This rearrangement joins TRBV12-2 to TRBJ2-7; the listed D gene, TRBD1, was not tested against the DNA. TRBV12-2 has pseudogene status. The CDR3 loop spans 15 amino acids.

The chain is built from TRBV7-2 and TRBJ2-2, with D tentatively TRBD1 or TRBD2 (5 bases each). This CDR3 is built from 15 residues. V lost 8 bases, J lost 6 bases, and 19 bases lay in between. Per the germline V gene, CDR1 is SGHTA and CDR2 is FQGNSA. CDR3 residues: CASRSNAGTPGELFF. CDR3 in DNA: TGTGCCAGCCGCTCGAATGCAGGGACGCCCGGGGAGCTGTTTTTT.

V gene TRBV30 combines with J gene TRBJ2-7; possibly TRBD1 or TRBD2 for D (5 bases each). Germline assignment: CDR1 GTSNPN and CDR2 SVGIG (reference sequence). The length of the CDR3 is 13 residues. Trimming left V 6 bases short and J 3 bases short, with 15 bases between. CDR3 DNA: TGTGCCTGTACCGGGACGGGTTTCTACGAGCAGTACTTC. Translation gives CACTGTGFYEQYF.

This chain links TRBV7-9 with TRBJ1-1; no clear D. V was cut by 0 bases and J by 0 bases, with 8 bases left in between. CDR1 and CDR2 from the germline V gene are SEHNR and FQNEAQ (reference sequence). CDR3 length: 15 residues. The CDR3 loop reads CASSLAFGMNTEAFF. The CDR3 DNA is TGTGCCAGCAGCTTAGCATTTGGAATGAACACTGAAGCTTTCTTT.

V usage is TRBV28 and J usage is TRBJ1-1; D is perhaps TRBD1 (6 bases). Between the trimmed V and J ends, which lost 10 bases and 8 bases, there was a span of 17 bases. The CDR3 is 12 amino acids. Germline CDR1 reads MDHEN; CDR2 reads SYDVKM. DNA for the CDR3: TGTGCCACCATTTTAGCCGGGACAGAAGCTTTCTTT. It yields the protein CATILAGTEAFF. The entire variable domain, with the rest obtained from reference TRBV28 and TRBJ1-1, is as follows: DVKVTQSSRYLVKRTGEKVFLECVQDMDHENMFWYRQDPGLGLRLIYFSYDVKMKEKGDIPEGYSVSREKKERFSLILESASTNQTSMYLCATILAGTEAFFGQGTRLTVV.

This rearrangement joins TRBV7-2 to TRBJ1-4; unclear D gene. The V end was cut by 5 bases, the J end by 0 bases, with 10 bases between. CDR3 size: 15 residues. Germline V gene data show CDR1 as SGHTA and CDR2 as FQGNSA. The CDR3 DNA sequence: TGTGCCAGCAGCCCCGGGCCCTCAACTAATGAAAAACTGTTTTTT. Translating it yields CASSPGPSTNEKLFF.

V usage is TRBV2 and J usage is TRBJ1-2; the D is unclear. The germline gives CDR1 SNHLY, CDR2 FYNNEI. The CDR3 length is 13 residues. Trimming removed 5 bases at V and 2 bases at J, with 9 bases between. The CDR3 is CASSQTENYGYTF. Written as DNA, the CDR3 is TGTGCCAGCAGTCAAACAGAGAACTATGGCTACACCTTC.

This clone was picked up one time. The chain couples TRBV11-2 to TRBJ2-7, with TRBD1 matching over 8 bases. The junction had 12 bases not matched to a gene; V was cut back by 5 bases and J by 9 bases. Germline-derived CDR1 and CDR2 are SGHAT and FQNNGV. The CDR3 extends over 14 amino acids. The CDR3, as DNA: TGTGCCAGCAGCCATGGACAGGGAACCTCTGTGCAGTACTTC. This translates into CASSHGQGTSVQYF.

This clone was seen only a few times. This chain links TRBV5-4 with TRBJ1-1, with TRBD1 matching 7 bases. The germline V gene has CDR1 SGHNT and CDR2 YYREEE (reference sequence). Trimming cost V 2 bases and J 6 bases; bases outside gene matches: 10. The CDR3 length is 15 residues. CDR3: CASSFWDRRESEAFF. DNA of the CDR3: TGTGCCAGCAGCTTCTGGGACAGACGAGAGTCTGAAGCTTTCTTT.

V is TRBV5-1 and J is TRBJ2-2; 10 bases fit TRBD1. The germline V gene has CDR1 SGHRS and CDR2 YFSETQ. This CDR3 comprises 15 residues. With V trimmed by 5 bases and J by 6 bases, 7 bases remained unmatched. The DNA of the CDR3 is TGCGCCAGCAGGAGACAGGGGGCTATGGCCGGGGAGCTGTTTTTT. It yields the protein CASRRQGAMAGELFF.

The genes are TRBV10-2 and TRBJ2-1; the match to TRBD2 covers 13 bases. Trimming at V came to 2 bases and at J to 3 bases, leaving 4 bases not matched to a gene. Germline CDR1 WSHSY, CDR2 SAAADI. There are 17 residues in the CDR3. DNA for the CDR3: TGCGCCAGCAGTGAGACTAGCGGGAGGGCCGACTACAATGAGCAGTTCTTC. This encodes CASSETSGRADYNEQFF.